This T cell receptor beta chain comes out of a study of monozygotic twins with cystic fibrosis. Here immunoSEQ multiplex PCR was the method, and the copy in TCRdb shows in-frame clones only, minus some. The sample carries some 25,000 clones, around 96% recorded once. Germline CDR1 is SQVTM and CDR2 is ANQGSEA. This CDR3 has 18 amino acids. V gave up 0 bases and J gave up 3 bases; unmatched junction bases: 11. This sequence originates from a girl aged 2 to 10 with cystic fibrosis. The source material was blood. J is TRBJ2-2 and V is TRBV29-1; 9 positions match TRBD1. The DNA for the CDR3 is TGCAGCGTTGAAGAGGGTGCAGGTCGGGACAGGGACACCGGGGAGCTGTTTTTT. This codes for CSVEEGAGRDRDTGELFF.